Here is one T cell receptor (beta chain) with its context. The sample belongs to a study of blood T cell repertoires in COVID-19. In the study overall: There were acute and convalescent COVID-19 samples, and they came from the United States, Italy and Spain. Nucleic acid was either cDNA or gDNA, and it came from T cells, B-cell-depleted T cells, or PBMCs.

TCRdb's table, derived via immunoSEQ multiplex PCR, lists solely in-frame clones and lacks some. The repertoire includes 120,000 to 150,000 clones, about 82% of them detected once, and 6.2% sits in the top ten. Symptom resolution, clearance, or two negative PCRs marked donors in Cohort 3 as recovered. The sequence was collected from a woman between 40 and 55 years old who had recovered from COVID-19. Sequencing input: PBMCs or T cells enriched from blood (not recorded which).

The CDR3 sequence is CASNRGTGTDEQFF. CDR3 DNA: TGTGCCAGTAACCGGGGGACAGGGACGGATGAGCAGTTCTTC. This chain links TRBV19 with TRBJ2-1, with 9 bases that match TRBD1. The CDR3 is 14 residues long. With V trimmed by 7 bases and J by 8 bases, 9 bases remained unmatched. CDR1 and CDR2 from the germline V gene are LNHDA and SQIVND (reference sequence).